The source of this T cell receptor beta chain is a study of human T cells and chemical hapten exposure. Findings and limits, study-wide: TCRs exceeding a frequency of 1 in 1000 stayed unchanged under DPC sensitization.

From the RACE reads, TCRdb called clonotypes with MiXCR, one entry per CDR3 protein. The data show about 180,000 distinct CDR3 sequences, approximately 29% seen once. In regard to this clonotype: The antigen remains unidentified.

Time point meaning: pre-sensitization, week 0. Treatment defined: therapeutic diphenylcyclopropenone sensitization with weekly scalp DPC. The sample in question was whole blood, obtained in connection with sensitization to the hapten diphenylcyclopropenone (DPC). The receptor was isolated from a woman in her 30s with alopecia areata. Some clones in this sample may be carry-over from other donors' samples.

The CDR3 DNA reads as TGTGCCAGCAGTTACCTCCATAAGGGAGAAAAACTGTTTTTT. Residues: CASSYLHKGEKLFF. This chain joins TRBV6-6 and TRBJ1-4, with unresolved D. V was clipped by 2 bases and J by 8 bases, with 12 bases between them. Germline V gives CDR1 MNHNY, CDR2 SVGAGI (reference sequence). The CDR3 spans 14 residues.